Presented here are 10 T cell receptor beta chains from one specimen sequenced in a study of cytomegalovirus exposure and HLA in healthy donors. The PCR used 60 Vbeta and 13 Jbeta primers. Generated by immunoSEQ multiplex PCR, the TCRdb table keeps only in-frame clones and is missing some. Of some 190,000 clones listed, about four fifths are singletons. Sequenced sample: PBMCs. The receptors derive from a man aged 18 to 35 in good health and CMV-seronegative.

This rearrangement joins TRBV30 to TRBJ1-3; D is unclear. The CDR3 is 13 residues long. Trimming removed 8 bases from V and 3 bases from J, with 14 bases in between. CDR1 GTSNPN and CDR2 SVGIG come from the germline V gene (reference sequence). The CDR3 nucleotides are TGTGCCACCGCTTCGTCCTATGGAAACACCATATATTTT. Its protein product is CATASSYGNTIYF.

The sample holds a few counts of this clone. The rearrangement joins TRBV9 to TRBJ2-5; D perhaps matches TRBD2 (7 bases). In germline, CDR1 is SGDLS, CDR2 YYNGEE. The V gene lost 0 bases and the J gene lost 4 bases, with 10 bases spanning the gap. The CDR3 extends over 14 amino acids. The CDR3 sequence is CASSVGGGRETQYF. The DNA of the CDR3 is TGTGCCAGCAGCGTAGGGGGGGGGCGAGAGACCCAGTACTTC.

The V call is TRBV4-3, the J call TRBJ1-5; 7 bases are shared with TRBD1. Germline values: CDR1 LGHNA, CDR2 YSLEER. J was trimmed by 5 bases and V by 0 bases; bases with no gene match: 4. This CDR3 is 15 amino acids long. The CDR3 is CASSQDSQGYQPQHF. For the CDR3, the DNA is TGCGCCAGCAGCCAAGATTCACAGGGGTATCAGCCCCAGCATTTT.

This chain joins TRBV13 and TRBJ2-1; the match to TRBD2 covers 7 bases. In germline, CDR1 is PRHDT, CDR2 FYEKMQ (reference sequence). CDR3 length: 16 residues. V trimming: 5 bases; J trimming: 7 bases; junction bases outside the gene matches: 14. The CDR3 protein is CASSPRGLGVKNEQFF. The CDR3, as DNA: TGTGCCAGCAGCCCCCGTGGACTAGGGGTTAAAAATGAGCAGTTCTTC. The variable domain in full, with the rest retrieved from reference TRBV13 and TRBJ2-1, is AAGVIQSPRHLIKEKRETATLKCYPIPRHDTVYWYQQGPGQDPQFLISFYEKMQSDKGSIPDRFSAQQFSDYHSELNMSSLELGDSALYFCASSPRGLGVKNEQFFGPGTRLTVL.

The chain employs TRBV28 and TRBJ1-3; 9 bases fit TRBD1. Trimming cost V 4 bases and J 6 bases; bases outside gene matches: 10. The CDR3 runs to 16 residues. CDR1 is MDHEN, CDR2 SYDVKM, per germline. This CDR3 reads CASSSIFRTGENTIYF. CDR3 DNA: TGTGCCAGCAGTTCGATTTTTAGGACAGGGGAAAACACCATATATTTT. Supplemented by reference TRBV28 and TRBJ1-3, the full variable domain reads DVKVTQSSRYLVKRTGEKVFLECVQDMDHENMFWYRQDPGLGLRLIYFSYDVKMKEKGDIPEGYSVSREKKERFSLILESASTNQTSMYLCASSSIFRTGENTIYFGEGSWLTVV.

The chain carries TRBV19 and TRBJ2-7; possibly TRBD1 for D (5 bases). The V and J ends lost 6 bases and 1 base respectively, with 13 bases between them. The CDR3 length is 14 residues. Germline V gene data show CDR1 as LNHDA and CDR2 as SQIVND (reference sequence). The CDR3, as DNA: TGTGCCAGTAGCGACAGATACCGTTCCTACGAGCAGTACTTC. Amino acids: CASSDRYRSYEQYF.

As regards this clone: One end of the junction is discordant with germline, which a read error may explain. This rearrangement joins TRBV7-7 to TRBJ2-5, with D possibly being TRBD2 (5 bases). In germline, CDR1 is SSHAT, CDR2 FNYEAQ (reference sequence). The CDR3 spans 14 residues. In DNA, the CDR3 is TGTGCTAGCAGCCCTACTAGTGGCGGAGAGACCCAGTACTTC. Translation gives CASSPTSGGETQYF.

The chain couples TRBV27 to TRBJ2-1; TRBD2 agrees at 11 bases. Germline loops: CDR1 MNHEY, CDR2 SMNVEV (reference sequence). There are 15 residues in the CDR3. V lost 5 bases, J lost 4 bases, and 4 bases stayed unmatched. The CDR3 DNA reads TGTGCCAGCAGTCCGGGACTAGCGGATTACAATGAGCAGTTCTTC. This sequence encodes CASSPGLADYNEQFF.

This clone was recorded a few times. The V gene is TRBV5-1, the J gene TRBJ2-7; perhaps TRBD2 as D (6 bases). Trimming pared 3 bases from V and 3 bases from J, leaving 10 bases between. The CDR3 consists of 13 residues. Germline CDR1 is SGHRS and CDR2 is YFSETQ. The CDR3 nucleotides are TGCGCCAGCAGCTGGACTATTGACTACGAGCAGTACTTC. Its protein is CASSWTIDYEQYF.

This clone was seen more than once but under ten times. V is TRBV30 and J is TRBJ2-1; 10 bases line up with TRBD2. Per the germline V gene, CDR1 is GTSNPN and CDR2 is SVGIG (reference sequence). J lost 5 bases, V lost 4 bases, and 5 bases had no gene match. The CDR3 has 14 amino acids. Here the CDR3 reads CAWNTGTSDNEQFF. The CDR3 nucleotides read TGTGCCTGGAATACCGGGACTAGCGACAATGAGCAGTTCTTC. The full variable domain, rest sourced from reference TRBV30 and TRBJ2-1, is SQTIHQWPATLVQPVGSPLSLECTVEGTSNPNLYWYRQAAGRGLQLLFYSVGIGQISSEVPQNLSASRPQDRQFILSSKKLLLSDSGFYLCAWNTGTSDNEQFFGPGTRLTVL.